These T cell receptor beta chains were read from a single sample in a study of shared clonotypes between healthy human individuals. Libraries were prepared by immunoSEQ multiplex PCR; TCRdb keeps only in-frame clonotypes and omits some of them. The sample carries about 680,000 clones, 72% recorded once. The sample comprised memory CD4+ T cells sorted from blood. These receptors were collected from a woman between 25 and 40 years old in good health. The CDR3 runs from the conserved cysteine through the conserved F or W. The order of the fields is V gene, D gene, clone size, J gene, CDR3 protein, CDR3 DNA. D genes are given only for firm matches. Some rows have no size entry. The others give once, few or many, or a class for an expanded clone.

V: TRBV28; D: .; size: .; J: TRBJ1-2; CDR3: CASSQQGGYRGYTF; DNA: TGTGCCAGCAGTCAACAGGGAGGATATCGTGGCTACACCTTC
V: TRBV10-2; D: .; size: .; J: TRBJ1-3; CDR3: CASSTGYGNTIYF; DNA: TGCGCCAGCAGTACAGGGTACGGAAACACCATATATTTT
V: TRBV6-5; D: .; size: once; J: TRBJ2-7; CDR3: CASRRALEGGEQYF; DNA: TGTGCCAGCAGGCGGGCATTAGAAGGGGGCGAGCAGTACTTC
V: TRBV2; D: .; size: .; J: TRBJ1-5; CDR3: CASSPSSNQPQHF; DNA: TGTGCCAGCAGTCCCAGTAGCAATCAGCCCCAGCATTTT
V: TRBV11-2; D: .; size: .; J: TRBJ1-1; CDR3: CASSFRDTEAFF; DNA: TGTGCCAGCAGCTTCCGGGACACTGAAGCTTTCTTT
V: TRBV4-1; D: .; size: .; J: TRBJ2-1; CDR3: CAGSQDLASGSNEQFF; DNA: TGCGCCGGCAGCCAAGATTTGGCTAGTGGATCCAATGAGCAGTTCTTC
V: TRBV27; D: .; size: .; J: TRBJ2-3; CDR3: CASAPRRVLTDTQYF; DNA: TGTGCCAGCGCCCCTAGGAGGGTCCTCACAGATACGCAGTATTTT
V: TRBV28; D: TRBD2; size: .; J: TRBJ2-7; CDR3: CASSWGGRINEQYF; DNA: TGTGCCAGCAGTTGGGGCGGGAGGATCAACGAGCAGTACTTC
V: TRBV27; D: .; size: many; J: TRBJ2-2; CDR3: CASSATGIPRELFF; DNA: TGTGCCAGCAGTGCCACCGGGATCCCGAGGGAGCTGTTTTTT
V: TRBV5-6; D: TRBD1; size: .; J: TRBJ1-1; CDR3: CASISTGGSNTEAFF; DNA: TGTGCCAGCATATCGACAGGGGGCTCGAACACTGAAGCTTTCTTT
V: TRBV18; D: .; size: .; J: TRBJ1-5; CDR3: CASSLQGGVNQPQHF; DNA: TGTGCCAGCTCACTACAGGGAGGGGTCAATCAGCCCCAGCATTTT
V: TRBV28; D: .; size: .; J: TRBJ1-1; CDR3: CATEGGWELTEAFF; DNA: TGTGCCACCGAAGGGGGGTGGGAACTCACTGAAGCTTTCTTT
V: TRBV20-1; D: .; size: few; J: TRBJ2-7; CDR3: CSAGVSYEQYF; DNA: TGCAGTGCGGGAGTGTCCTACGAGCAGTACTTC
V: TRBV28; D: .; size: .; J: TRBJ1-1; CDR3: CASSPGTPGGTEAFF; DNA: TGTGCCAGCAGCCCTGGGACCCCCGGGGGCACTGAAGCTTTCTTT
V: TRBV11-2; D: .; size: .; J: TRBJ2-7; CDR3: CASSLSSSFGAQYF; DNA: TGTGCCAGCAGCCTAAGTTCTAGCTTCGGTGCGCAGTACTTC
V: TRBV6-1; D: TRBD2; size: .; J: TRBJ2-1; CDR3: CASSESPTSASYNEQFF; DNA: TGTGCCAGCAGTGAATCCCCGACTAGCGCGTCCTACAATGAGCAGTTCTTC
V: TRBV28; D: .; size: .; J: TRBJ1-5; CDR3: CASRFLWPGNQPQHF; DNA: TGTGCCAGCAGGTTCCTCTGGCCAGGCAATCAGCCCCAGCATTTT
V: TRBV30; D: TRBD2; size: .; J: TRBJ2-1; CDR3: CASRDFGLAGVQYNEQFF; DNA: TGTGCCTCGCGGGACTTCGGACTAGCGGGAGTACAGTACAATGAGCAGTTCTTC
V: TRBV5-1; D: TRBD2; size: once; J: TRBJ2-3; CDR3: CASSTSGRAHTQYF; DNA: TGCGCCAGCAGCACTAGCGGGAGGGCCCATACGCAGTATTTT
V: TRBV5-1; D: TRBD2; size: many; J: TRBJ2-1; CDR3: CASSLASGSYNEQFF; DNA: TGCGCCAGCAGCTTGGCTAGCGGGAGTTACAATGAGCAGTTCTTC
V: TRBV21-1; D: .; size: .; J: TRBJ2-7; CDR3: CASSTKVGGGEYEQYF; DNA: TGTGCCAGCAGCACGAAGGTCGGGGGAGGGGAATACGAGCAGTACTTC
V: TRBV11-2; D: .; size: .; J: TRBJ2-4; CDR3: CASSLTVGSSKGAKNIQYF; DNA: TGTGCCAGCAGCTTAACGGTGGGATCCTCAAAGGGGGCCAAAAACATTCAGTACTTC
V: TRBV19; D: .; size: .; J: TRBJ1-2; CDR3: CASSVTRGNYGYTF; DNA: TGTGCCAGTAGCGTTACCCGGGGAAACTATGGCTACACCTTC
V: TRBV7-6; D: .; size: few; J: TRBJ2-1; CDR3: CASSVEAGETSYNEQFF; DNA: TGTGCCAGCAGCGTTGAAGCAGGGGAGACCTCCTACAATGAGCAGTTCTTC